This is a list of T cell receptor beta chains from one sample in a study of T cell responses to AZD1222 COVID-19 vaccine. Only in-frame clones appear in the TCRdb table, and some are missing; sequencing was by immunoSEQ multiplex PCR. The table lists approximately 44,000 clones, 80% of them singletons. Material: peripheral blood, obtained on day 0 of AZD1222 vaccination. The source is an adult in good health. The CDR3 runs from the conserved cysteine through the conserved F or W. The order of the fields is V gene, J gene, clone size, D gene, CDR3 DNA, CDR3 protein. A D gene is named only where the DNA matches it firmly. A row's size may be missing; if present it is once, few, many or a size class.

v_call: TRBV3-1/TRBV3-2; j_call: TRBJ1-1; clone_size: -; d_call: -; cdr3_nt: TGTGCCAGTAGAAAAGGGTTTTACTCTAGTGAAGCTTTCTTT; cdr3_aa: CASRKGFYSSEAFF
v_call: TRBV27; j_call: TRBJ1-5; clone_size: -; d_call: -; cdr3_nt: TGTGCCAGCAGCATCGGTCGGGGGCAAGGAAAGCCCCAGCATTTT; cdr3_aa: CASSIGRGQGKPQHF
v_call: TRBV2; j_call: TRBJ1-5; clone_size: -; d_call: TRBD1; cdr3_nt: TGTGCCAGCGGGGGGACAGGAGGAAGCAATCAGCCCCAGCATTTT; cdr3_aa: CASGGTGGSNQPQHF
v_call: TRBV5-4; j_call: TRBJ1-4; clone_size: -; d_call: -; cdr3_nt: TGTGCCAGCAGCTTGGGCGGTGACAGAACTAATGAAAAACTGTTTTTT; cdr3_aa: CASSLGGDRTNEKLFF
v_call: TRBV5-1; j_call: TRBJ2-2; clone_size: -; d_call: -; cdr3_nt: TGCGCCAGCAGCGCCGGACGGGACCCGAACACCGGGGAGCTGTTTTTT; cdr3_aa: CASSAGRDPNTGELFF
v_call: TRBV5-1; j_call: TRBJ2-2; clone_size: medium-sized; d_call: -; cdr3_nt: TGCGCCAGCAGCTTGATACAGTTCGGAGGCTCCGGGGAGCTGTTTTTT; cdr3_aa: CASSLIQFGGSGELFF
v_call: TRBV6-5; j_call: TRBJ1-2; clone_size: -; d_call: -; cdr3_nt: TGTGCCAGCAGTTCCTCCCGAACAGTCGGCGACTATGGCTACACCTTC; cdr3_aa: CASSSSRTVGDYGYTF
v_call: TRBV19; j_call: TRBJ2-7; clone_size: -; d_call: TRBD2; cdr3_nt: TGTGCCAGTAGTACGCGGGGGACCCTGGGCGAGCAGTACTTC; cdr3_aa: CASSTRGTLGEQYF
v_call: TRBV7-8; j_call: TRBJ1-2; clone_size: -; d_call: -; cdr3_nt: TGTGCCAGCAGCGCCACCCGTCGCGGGGTTCACTATGGCTACACCTTC; cdr3_aa: CASSATRRGVHYGYTF
v_call: TRBV7-8; j_call: TRBJ1-1; clone_size: -; d_call: TRBD1; cdr3_nt: TGTGCCAGCAGCCTACTAGACAGGGGGTATGTAGCTTTCTTT; cdr3_aa: CASSLLDRGYVAFF
v_call: TRBV7-2; j_call: TRBJ2-2; clone_size: -; d_call: -; cdr3_nt: TGTGCCAGCAGCCCCCGACTCGGGGACACCGGGGAGCTGTTTTTT; cdr3_aa: CASSPRLGDTGELFF
v_call: TRBV4-3; j_call: TRBJ1-2; clone_size: -; d_call: -; cdr3_nt: TGCGCCAGCAGCCCCCTCTCGCAGGGAATCGGTGGCTACACCTTC; cdr3_aa: CASSPLSQGIGGYTF
v_call: TRBV11-3; j_call: TRBJ2-7; clone_size: few; d_call: -; cdr3_nt: TGTGCCAGCAGCTACTCGGGGGTCTCCTACGAGCAGTACTTC; cdr3_aa: CASSYSGVSYEQYF
v_call: TRBV5-1; j_call: TRBJ1-1; clone_size: -; d_call: TRBD1; cdr3_nt: TGCGCCAGCAGCTTGCTACAGGGGAGCACTGAAGCTTTCTTT; cdr3_aa: CASSLLQGSTEAFF
v_call: TRBV5-1; j_call: TRBJ1-4; clone_size: -; d_call: -; cdr3_nt: TGCGCCAGCAGCCCCTTAACGGAGGGGTTGAGCGAAAAACTGTTTTTT; cdr3_aa: CASSPLTEGLSEKLFF
v_call: TRBV27; j_call: TRBJ1-2; clone_size: -; d_call: -; cdr3_nt: TGTGCCAGCAGTTTAGAGGGAAGGCATGGCTACACCTTC; cdr3_aa: CASSLEGRHGYTF
v_call: TRBV19; j_call: TRBJ1-1; clone_size: -; d_call: -; cdr3_nt: TGTGCCAGTACGAGGGACGCAGGCGAAGCTTTCTTT; cdr3_aa: CASTRDAGEAFF
v_call: TRBV10-2; j_call: TRBJ2-3; clone_size: once; d_call: TRBD2; cdr3_nt: TGCGCCAGCAGTAGTCGACAGGGAAGGACTAGCGGGGGGGCGGCAGATACGCAGTATTTT; cdr3_aa: CASSSRQGRTSGGAADTQYF
v_call: TRBV7-3; j_call: TRBJ1-1; clone_size: -; d_call: TRBD1; cdr3_nt: TGTGCCAGCAGCTTACAGGGGACAGGGAACACTGAAGCTTTCTTT; cdr3_aa: CASSLQGTGNTEAFF
v_call: TRBV3-1/TRBV3-2; j_call: TRBJ1-4; clone_size: once; d_call: -; cdr3_nt: TGTGCCAGCAGCCAAGTAAGAGGCAGGGCAACTAATGAAAAACTGTTTTTT; cdr3_aa: CASSQVRGRATNEKLFF
v_call: TRBV12-3/TRBV12-4; j_call: TRBJ1-5; clone_size: once; d_call: -; cdr3_nt: TGTGCCAGCAGTTTTTCTAATCAGCCCCAGCATTTT; cdr3_aa: CASSFSNQPQHF
v_call: TRBV6-6; j_call: TRBJ1-6; clone_size: few; d_call: TRBD1; cdr3_nt: TGTGCCGCTACGACAGGGTGGAGTTCACCCCTCCACTTT; cdr3_aa: CAATTGWSSPLHF
v_call: TRBV6-1; j_call: TRBJ2-1; clone_size: few; d_call: -; cdr3_nt: TGTGCCAGCAGTGAATTCGGACAGACAAACTACAATGAGCAGTTCTTC; cdr3_aa: CASSEFGQTNYNEQFF
v_call: TRBV6-2/TRBV6-3; j_call: TRBJ1-6; clone_size: -; d_call: TRBD1; cdr3_nt: TGTGCCAGCAGTTCCAGGGGGAATGGTAATTCACCCCTCCACTTT; cdr3_aa: CASSSRGNGNSPLHF
v_call: TRBV6-5; j_call: TRBJ1-2; clone_size: -; d_call: -; cdr3_nt: TGTGCCAGCGTACCGGGCAGGGTAGCGAACTATGGCTACACCTTC; cdr3_aa: CASVPGRVANYGYTF
v_call: TRBV9; j_call: TRBJ1-6; clone_size: -; d_call: TRBD1; cdr3_nt: TGTGCCAGCAGCCCTCAGGGGGCAAGGAATTCACCCCTCCACTTT; cdr3_aa: CASSPQGARNSPLHF
v_call: TRBV6-5; j_call: TRBJ1-2; clone_size: -; d_call: -; cdr3_nt: TGTGCCGGCTCATGGGAGAAGGGCTATGGCTACACCTTC; cdr3_aa: CAGSWEKGYGYTF
v_call: TRBV19; j_call: TRBJ2-7; clone_size: -; d_call: -; cdr3_nt: TGTGCCAGTAGTATGGAAGGGGCACCCACCTACGAGCAGTACTTC; cdr3_aa: CASSMEGAPTYEQYF
v_call: TRBV24-1; j_call: TRBJ2-5; clone_size: -; d_call: TRBD1; cdr3_nt: TGTGCCACCAGTGACCCCTCCGACAGGGGTGAGACCCAGTACTTC; cdr3_aa: CATSDPSDRGETQYF
v_call: TRBV6-2/TRBV6-3; j_call: TRBJ2-2; clone_size: -; d_call: TRBD2; cdr3_nt: TGTGCCAGCAGCCCTGGACTAGCGGGGGGGCTAGGTGGCGGGGAGCTGTTTTTT; cdr3_aa: CASSPGLAGGLGGGELFF
v_call: TRBV3-1/TRBV3-2; j_call: TRBJ1-2; clone_size: -; d_call: -; cdr3_nt: TGTGCCAGCAGCCAGTTGACTCCAGGTGGCTACACCTTC; cdr3_aa: CASSQLTPGGYTF
v_call: TRBV19; j_call: TRBJ1-1; clone_size: -; d_call: TRBD1; cdr3_nt: TGTGCCAGTTCAGACAGGGGAGACACTGAAGCTTTCTTT; cdr3_aa: CASSDRGDTEAFF
v_call: TRBV10-3; j_call: TRBJ1-1; clone_size: -; d_call: -; cdr3_nt: TGTGCCATCAGTGAAAATTTGAACACTGAAGCTTTCTTT; cdr3_aa: CAISENLNTEAFF
v_call: TRBV14; j_call: TRBJ1-6; clone_size: -; d_call: -; cdr3_nt: TGTGCCAGCAGCCAAGGGGTTGGCCATTCACCCCTCCACTTT; cdr3_aa: CASSQGVGHSPLHF
v_call: TRBV4-2; j_call: TRBJ1-6; clone_size: -; d_call: -; cdr3_nt: TGTGCCAGCAGCCAAGGGTCCAGGTCACCCCTCCACTTT; cdr3_aa: CASSQGSRSPLHF
v_call: TRBV6-1; j_call: TRBJ1-2; clone_size: -; d_call: -; cdr3_nt: TGTGCCAGCAGTGATGCAGGCTATGGCTACACCTTC; cdr3_aa: CASSDAGYGYTF
v_call: TRBV2; j_call: TRBJ1-4; clone_size: -; d_call: TRBD1; cdr3_nt: TGTGCCAGCAGGCCCGGGACAGGGAATGAAAAACTGTTTTTT; cdr3_aa: CASRPGTGNEKLFF
v_call: TRBV28; j_call: TRBJ1-1; clone_size: -; d_call: -; cdr3_nt: TGTGCCAGCAGTCTTCTGGGCGGCTATTCCTCTGAAGCTTTCTTT; cdr3_aa: CASSLLGGYSSEAFF
v_call: TRBV5-1; j_call: TRBJ1-6; clone_size: -; d_call: TRBD1; cdr3_nt: TGCGCCAGCAGCCTAACGACAGGGGGGAGGTCACCCCTCCACTTT; cdr3_aa: CASSLTTGGRSPLHF
v_call: TRBV5-1; j_call: TRBJ1-4; clone_size: -; d_call: -; cdr3_nt: TGCGCCAGCAGCTTTGCCCAGGGTACGCCTAATGAAAAACTGTTTTTT; cdr3_aa: CASSFAQGTPNEKLFF
v_call: TRBV5-1; j_call: TRBJ2-7; clone_size: -; d_call: -; cdr3_nt: TGCGCCAGCAGCTTGGAGGCACCATCCTACGAGCAGTACTTC; cdr3_aa: CASSLEAPSYEQYF
v_call: TRBV10-3; j_call: TRBJ2-7; clone_size: -; d_call: TRBD1; cdr3_nt: TGTGCCATCAGCACCGGGACAGATGGGGGAGAGCAGTACTTC; cdr3_aa: CAISTGTDGGEQYF
v_call: TRBV28; j_call: TRBJ2-7; clone_size: -; d_call: -; cdr3_nt: TGTGCCAGCAGTCTCCCCGTGGGGCGCTCCTACGAGCAGTACTTC; cdr3_aa: CASSLPVGRSYEQYF
v_call: TRBV11-3; j_call: TRBJ1-6; clone_size: -; d_call: -; cdr3_nt: TGTGCCAGCAGCTTGGAGGGACCGCCTAATTCACCCCTCCACTTT; cdr3_aa: CASSLEGPPNSPLHF
v_call: TRBV13; j_call: TRBJ2-2; clone_size: -; d_call: TRBD1; cdr3_nt: TGTGCCAGCAGCTTAGGCGGTCCCAGGGGGCATGGCGGGGAGCTGTTTTTT; cdr3_aa: CASSLGGPRGHGGELFF
v_call: TRBV7-8; j_call: TRBJ1-5; clone_size: once; d_call: -; cdr3_nt: TGTGCCAGCAGCCCTAATGGGGTGGGGAGCAATCAGCCCCAGCATTTT; cdr3_aa: CASSPNGVGSNQPQHF
v_call: TRBV2; j_call: TRBJ1-1; clone_size: -; d_call: TRBD1; cdr3_nt: TGTGCCAGCGGACGGACAGGGGGGATCACTGAAGCTTTCTTT; cdr3_aa: CASGRTGGITEAFF
v_call: TRBV6-5; j_call: TRBJ1-1; clone_size: -; d_call: -; cdr3_nt: TGTGCCAGTACAGGTTTGAACACTGAAGCTTTCTTT; cdr3_aa: CASTGLNTEAFF